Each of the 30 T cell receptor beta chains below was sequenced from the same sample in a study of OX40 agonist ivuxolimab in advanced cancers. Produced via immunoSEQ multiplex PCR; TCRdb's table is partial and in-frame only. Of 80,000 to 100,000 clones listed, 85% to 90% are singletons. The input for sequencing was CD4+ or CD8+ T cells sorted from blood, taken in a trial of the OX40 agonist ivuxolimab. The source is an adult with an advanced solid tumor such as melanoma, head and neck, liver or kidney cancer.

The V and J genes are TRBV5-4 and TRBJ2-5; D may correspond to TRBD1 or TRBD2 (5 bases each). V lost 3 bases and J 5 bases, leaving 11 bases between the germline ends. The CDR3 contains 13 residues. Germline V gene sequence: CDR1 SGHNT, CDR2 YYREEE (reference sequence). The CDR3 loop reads CASSSQGRETQYF. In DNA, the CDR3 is TGTGCCAGCAGCTCCCAGGGACGGGAGACCCAGTACTTC.

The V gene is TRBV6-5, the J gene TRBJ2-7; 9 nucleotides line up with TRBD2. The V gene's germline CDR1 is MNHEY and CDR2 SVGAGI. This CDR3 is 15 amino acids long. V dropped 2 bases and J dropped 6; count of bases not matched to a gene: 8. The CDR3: CASSYAGTSQVEQYF. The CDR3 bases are TGTGCCAGCAGTTACGCCGGGACTAGCCAGGTCGAGCAGTACTTC.

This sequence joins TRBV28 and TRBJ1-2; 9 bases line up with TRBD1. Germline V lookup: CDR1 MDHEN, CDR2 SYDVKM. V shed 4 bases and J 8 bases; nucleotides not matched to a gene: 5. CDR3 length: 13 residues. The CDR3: CASSSRDRVGYTF. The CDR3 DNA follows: TGTGCCAGCAGTTCCCGGGACAGGGTGGGCTACACCTTC.

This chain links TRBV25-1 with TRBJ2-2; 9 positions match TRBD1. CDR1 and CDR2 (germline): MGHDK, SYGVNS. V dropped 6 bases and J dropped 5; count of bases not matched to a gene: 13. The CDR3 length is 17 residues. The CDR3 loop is CASRDDRGDKRTGELFF. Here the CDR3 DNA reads TGTGCCAGCAGAGACGACAGGGGGGATAAGAGAACCGGGGAGCTGTTTTTT. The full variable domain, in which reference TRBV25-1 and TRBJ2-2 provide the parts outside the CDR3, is EADIYQTPRYLVIGTGKKITLECSQTMGHDKMYWYQQDPGMELHLIHYSYGVNSTEKGDLSSESTVSRIRTEHFPLTLESARPSHTSQYLCASRDDRGDKRTGELFFGEGSRLTVL.

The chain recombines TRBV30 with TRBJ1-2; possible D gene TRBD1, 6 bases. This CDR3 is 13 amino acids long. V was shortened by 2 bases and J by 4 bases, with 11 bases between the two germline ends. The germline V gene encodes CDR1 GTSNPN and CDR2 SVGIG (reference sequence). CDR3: CAWSRQDSYGYTF. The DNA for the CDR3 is TGTGCCTGGAGTCGACAGGATTCCTATGGCTACACCTTC.

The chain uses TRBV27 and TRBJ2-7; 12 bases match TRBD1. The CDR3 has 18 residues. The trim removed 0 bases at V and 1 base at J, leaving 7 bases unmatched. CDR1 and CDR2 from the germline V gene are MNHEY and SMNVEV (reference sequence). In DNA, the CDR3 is TGTGCCAGCAGTTTATCGGGACAGGGGGCAATTGGGTCCTACGAGCAGTACTTC. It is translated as CASSLSGQGAIGSYEQYF.

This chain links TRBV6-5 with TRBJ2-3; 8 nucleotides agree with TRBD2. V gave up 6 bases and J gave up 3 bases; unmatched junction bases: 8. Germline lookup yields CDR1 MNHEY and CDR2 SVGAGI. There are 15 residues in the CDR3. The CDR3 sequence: CASRRSGGQTDTQYF. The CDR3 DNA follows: TGTGCCAGCAGACGAAGCGGGGGCCAAACAGATACGCAGTATTTT.

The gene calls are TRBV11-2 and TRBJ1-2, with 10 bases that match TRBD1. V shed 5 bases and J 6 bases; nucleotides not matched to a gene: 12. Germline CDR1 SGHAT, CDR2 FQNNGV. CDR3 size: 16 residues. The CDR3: CASSPLTGTGVNGYTF. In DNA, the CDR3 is TGTGCCAGCAGCCCGTTGACCGGGACAGGGGTTAATGGCTACACCTTC.

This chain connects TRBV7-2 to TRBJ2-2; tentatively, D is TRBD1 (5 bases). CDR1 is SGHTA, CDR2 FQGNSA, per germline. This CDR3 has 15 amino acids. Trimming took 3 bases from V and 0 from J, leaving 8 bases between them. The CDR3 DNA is TGTGCCAGCAGCTTGGTGACAGCGAACACCGGGGAGCTGTTTTTT. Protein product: CASSLVTANTGELFF.

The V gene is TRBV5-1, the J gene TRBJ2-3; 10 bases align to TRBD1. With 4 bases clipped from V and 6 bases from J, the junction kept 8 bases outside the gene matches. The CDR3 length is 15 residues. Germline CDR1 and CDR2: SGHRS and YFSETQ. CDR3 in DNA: TGCGCCAGCAGCCTTGGACAGGGGGGTACCGATACGCAGTATTTT. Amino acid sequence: CASSLGQGGTDTQYF.

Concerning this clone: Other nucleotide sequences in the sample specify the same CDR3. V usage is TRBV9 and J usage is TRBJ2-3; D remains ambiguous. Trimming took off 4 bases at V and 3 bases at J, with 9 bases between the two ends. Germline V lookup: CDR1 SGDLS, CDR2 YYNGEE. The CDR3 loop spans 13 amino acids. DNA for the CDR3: TGTGCCAGCAGCTCCGGCCTTACAGATACGCAGTATTTT. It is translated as CASSSGLTDTQYF.

CDR3 nucleotide sequence: TGTGCCAGTGTAGCGGGAACCTACAATGAGCAGTTCTTC. It encodes CASVAGTYNEQFF. The V and J genes are TRBV28 and TRBJ2-1; 8 positions agree with TRBD2. The junction had 3 bases not matched to a gene; V was cut back by 9 bases and J by 2 bases. CDR3 length: 13 residues. The germline V gene encodes CDR1 MDHEN and CDR2 SYDVKM.

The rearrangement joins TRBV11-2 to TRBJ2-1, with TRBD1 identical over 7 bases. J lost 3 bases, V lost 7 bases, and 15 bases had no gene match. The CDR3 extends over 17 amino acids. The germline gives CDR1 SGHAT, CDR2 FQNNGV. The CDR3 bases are TGTGCCAGCACCAAGACAACGGGACAGAGTATCTACAATGAGCAGTTCTTC. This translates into CASTKTTGQSIYNEQFF.

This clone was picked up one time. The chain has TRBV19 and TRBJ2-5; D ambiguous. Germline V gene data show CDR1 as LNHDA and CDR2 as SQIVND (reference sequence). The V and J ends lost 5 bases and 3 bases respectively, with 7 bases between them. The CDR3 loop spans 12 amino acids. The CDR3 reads CASSAQEETQYF. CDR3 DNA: TGTGCCAGTAGTGCCCAGGAAGAGACCCAGTACTTC.

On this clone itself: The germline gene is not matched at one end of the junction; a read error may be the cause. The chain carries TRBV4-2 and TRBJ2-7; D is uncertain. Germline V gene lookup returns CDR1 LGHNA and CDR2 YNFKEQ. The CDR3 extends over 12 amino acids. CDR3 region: CASSQGAASLNF. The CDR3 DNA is TGTGCCAGCAGCCAAGGCGCCGCTAGTTTGAACTTC.

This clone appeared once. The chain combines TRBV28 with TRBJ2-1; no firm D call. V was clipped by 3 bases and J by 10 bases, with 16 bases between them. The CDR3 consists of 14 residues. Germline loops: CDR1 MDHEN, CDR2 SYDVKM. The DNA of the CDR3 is TGTGCCAGCAGTTTGGGTCGACCGCGTGTAGAGCAGTTCTTC. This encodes CASSLGRPRVEQFF.

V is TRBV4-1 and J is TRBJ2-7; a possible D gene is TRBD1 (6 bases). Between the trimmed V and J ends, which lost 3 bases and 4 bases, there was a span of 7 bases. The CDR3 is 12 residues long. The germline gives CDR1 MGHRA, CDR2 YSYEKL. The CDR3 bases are TGCGCCAGCAGCCACGGACAGTACGAGCAGTACTTC. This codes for CASSHGQYEQYF.

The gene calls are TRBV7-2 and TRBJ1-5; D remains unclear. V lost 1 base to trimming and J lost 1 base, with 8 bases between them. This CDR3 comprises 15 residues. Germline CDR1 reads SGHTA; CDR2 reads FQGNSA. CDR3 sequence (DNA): TGTGCCAGCAGCTTAGTTTGGGGAAGCAATCAGCCCCAGCATTTT. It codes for CASSLVWGSNQPQHF.

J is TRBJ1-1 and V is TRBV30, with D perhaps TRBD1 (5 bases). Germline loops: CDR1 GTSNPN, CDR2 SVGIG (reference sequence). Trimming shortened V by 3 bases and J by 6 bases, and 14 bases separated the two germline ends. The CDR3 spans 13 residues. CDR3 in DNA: TGTGCCTGGAGACAGGCCCCCGGGTCTGAAGCTTTCTTT. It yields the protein CAWRQAPGSEAFF.

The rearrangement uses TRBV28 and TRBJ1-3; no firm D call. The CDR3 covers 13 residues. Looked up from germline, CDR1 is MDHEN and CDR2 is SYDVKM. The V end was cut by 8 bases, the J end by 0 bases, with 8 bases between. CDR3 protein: CASLEGSGNTIYF. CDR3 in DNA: TGTGCCAGCCTCGAAGGCTCTGGAAACACCATATATTTT.

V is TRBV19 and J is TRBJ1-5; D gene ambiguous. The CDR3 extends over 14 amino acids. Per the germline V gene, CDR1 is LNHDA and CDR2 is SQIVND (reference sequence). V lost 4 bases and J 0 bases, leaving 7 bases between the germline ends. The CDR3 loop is CASSRVDSNQPQHF. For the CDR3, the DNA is TGTGCCAGTAGTAGGGTCGATAGCAATCAGCCCCAGCATTTT.

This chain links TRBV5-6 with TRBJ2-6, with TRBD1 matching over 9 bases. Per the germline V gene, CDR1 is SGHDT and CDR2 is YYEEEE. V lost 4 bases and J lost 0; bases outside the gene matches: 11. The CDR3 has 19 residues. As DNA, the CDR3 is TGTGCCAGCAGCCCCTGGGGACAGGGATTCTTCTCTGGGGCCAACGTCCTGACTTTC. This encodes CASSPWGQGFFSGANVLTF. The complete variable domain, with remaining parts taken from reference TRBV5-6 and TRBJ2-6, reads DAGVTQSPTHLIKTRGQQVTLRCSPKSGHDTVSWYQQALGQGPQFIFQYYEEEERQRGNFPDRFSGHQFPNYSSELNVNALLLGDSALYLCASSPWGQGFFSGANVLTFGAGSRLTVL.

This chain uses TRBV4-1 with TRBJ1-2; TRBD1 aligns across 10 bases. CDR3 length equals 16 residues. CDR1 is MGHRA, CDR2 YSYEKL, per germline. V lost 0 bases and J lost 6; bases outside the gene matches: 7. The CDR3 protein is CASSQESGQGFHGYTF. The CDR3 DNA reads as TGCGCCAGCAGCCAAGAGTCGGGACAGGGGTTCCATGGCTACACCTTC.

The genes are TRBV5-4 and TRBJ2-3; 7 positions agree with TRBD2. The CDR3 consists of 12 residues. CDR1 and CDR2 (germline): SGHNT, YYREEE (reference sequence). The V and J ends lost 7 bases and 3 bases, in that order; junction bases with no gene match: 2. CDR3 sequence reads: CASRGDTDTQYF. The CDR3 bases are TGTGCCAGCCGGGGGGATACAGATACGCAGTATTTT.

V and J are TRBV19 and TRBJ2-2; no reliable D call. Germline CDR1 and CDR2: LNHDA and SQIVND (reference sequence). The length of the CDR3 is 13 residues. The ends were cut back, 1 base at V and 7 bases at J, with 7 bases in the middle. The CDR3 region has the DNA TGTGCCAGTAGTATAGCAGGTCGCGGGGAGCTGTTTTTT. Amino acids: CASSIAGRGELFF.

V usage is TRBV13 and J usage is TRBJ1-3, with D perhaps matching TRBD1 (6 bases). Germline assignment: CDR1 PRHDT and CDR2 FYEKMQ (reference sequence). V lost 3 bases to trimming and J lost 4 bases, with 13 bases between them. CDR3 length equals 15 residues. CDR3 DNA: TGTGCCAGCAGCTTGAGGCGGCAGGGGGGAAACACCATATATTTT. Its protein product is CASSLRRQGGNTIYF.

The CDR3 loop is CASSWKWDRGPGELFF. CDR3 coding DNA: TGTGCCAGCAGCTGGAAGTGGGACAGGGGGCCCGGGGAGCTGTTTTTT. The chain joins TRBV12-1 to TRBJ2-2; no check of the table's D call, TRBD1, against the DNA was made. TRBV12-1 is marked as a pseudogene. The CDR3 length is 16 residues.

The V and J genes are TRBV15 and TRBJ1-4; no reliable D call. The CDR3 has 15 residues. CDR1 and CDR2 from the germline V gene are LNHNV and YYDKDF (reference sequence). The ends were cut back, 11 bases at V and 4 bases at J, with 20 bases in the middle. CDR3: CAGGSGKEINEKLFF. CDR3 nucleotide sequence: TGTGCCGGCGGAAGTGGGAAGGAGATTAATGAAAAACTGTTTTTT.

CDR3 sequence: CASSYRQWETQYF. In nucleotides, the CDR3 is TGTGCCAGCAGTTACAGACAGTGGGAGACCCAGTACTTC. The rearrangement links TRBV6-5 to TRBJ2-5, with D perhaps TRBD1 (5 bases). The germline CDR1 and CDR2 sequences are MNHEY and SVGAGI. The CDR3 contains 13 residues. Trimming left V 2 bases short and J 5 bases short, with 9 bases between.

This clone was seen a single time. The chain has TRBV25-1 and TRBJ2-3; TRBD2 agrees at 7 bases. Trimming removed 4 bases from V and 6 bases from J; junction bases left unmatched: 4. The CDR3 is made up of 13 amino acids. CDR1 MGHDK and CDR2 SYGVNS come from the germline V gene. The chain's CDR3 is CASSVGGRDTQYF. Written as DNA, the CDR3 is TGTGCCAGCAGTGTCGGGGGGAGGGATACGCAGTATTTT.